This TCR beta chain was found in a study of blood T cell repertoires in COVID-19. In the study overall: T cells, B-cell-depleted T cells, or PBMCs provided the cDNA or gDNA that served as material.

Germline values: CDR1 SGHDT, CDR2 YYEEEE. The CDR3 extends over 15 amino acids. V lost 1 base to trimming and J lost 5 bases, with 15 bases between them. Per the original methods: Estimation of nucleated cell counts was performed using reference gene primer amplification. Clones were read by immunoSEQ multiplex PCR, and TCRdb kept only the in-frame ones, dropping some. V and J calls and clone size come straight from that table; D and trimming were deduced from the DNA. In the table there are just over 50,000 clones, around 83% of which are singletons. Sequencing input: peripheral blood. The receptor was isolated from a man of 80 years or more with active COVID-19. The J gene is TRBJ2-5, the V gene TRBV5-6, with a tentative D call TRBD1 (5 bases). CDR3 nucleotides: TGTGCCAGCAGCTTGCCGCAGGGCAATACGGAGACCCAGTACTTC. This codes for CASSLPQGNTETQYF.